The clone carrying this T cell receptor beta chain has at least ten counts. The antigen remains unidentified. MiXCR, run by TCRdb on the RT-PCR reads, gives a single entry per CDR3 protein. The sample carries approximately 500,000 distinct CDR3 sequences, approximately 14% recorded once. The sample originates from a study of response to subunit inactivated influenza vaccine. Overall study findings and caveats: New T cells are recruited in small numbers by each seasonal influenza vaccination, according to the authors' suggestion.

V was shortened by 5 bases and J by 0 bases, with 12 bases between the two germline ends. The CDR3 is 15 amino acids. Germline values: CDR1 SNHLY, CDR2 FYNNEI. The receptor's source is a man in his forties or fifties who received an inactivated influenza vaccine. Sequences were derived from PBMCs from blood, sampled 11 to 12 days after vaccination. The chain has TRBV2 and TRBJ2-3, with D tentatively TRBD2 (6 bases). CDR3 region: CASSRGTSSTDTQYF. The CDR3, as DNA: TGTGCCAGCAGTCGCGGGACTTCTAGCACAGATACGCAGTATTTT.